This entry concerns a single TCR beta chain. CDR3 size: 15 residues. V dropped 3 bases and J dropped 7 bases, with 15 bases sitting between them. Looked up from germline, CDR1 is SNHLY and CDR2 is FYNNEI. MiXCR, run by TCRdb on the RT-PCR reads, gives a single entry per CDR3 protein. The sample includes about 680,000 distinct CDR3 sequences, 13% to 15% seen only once; the top ten take 3% to 4.5%. The V call is TRBV2, the J call TRBJ1-4; D is unresolved. This sequence was found in a female donor in good health, serving as a healthy control. The sequencing input was memory CD4+ T cells from blood. The CDR3 region is CASSDTKPMAEKLFF. In DNA form, the CDR3 reads TGTGCCAGCAGTGATACAAAACCCATGGCTGAAAAACTGTTTTTT.